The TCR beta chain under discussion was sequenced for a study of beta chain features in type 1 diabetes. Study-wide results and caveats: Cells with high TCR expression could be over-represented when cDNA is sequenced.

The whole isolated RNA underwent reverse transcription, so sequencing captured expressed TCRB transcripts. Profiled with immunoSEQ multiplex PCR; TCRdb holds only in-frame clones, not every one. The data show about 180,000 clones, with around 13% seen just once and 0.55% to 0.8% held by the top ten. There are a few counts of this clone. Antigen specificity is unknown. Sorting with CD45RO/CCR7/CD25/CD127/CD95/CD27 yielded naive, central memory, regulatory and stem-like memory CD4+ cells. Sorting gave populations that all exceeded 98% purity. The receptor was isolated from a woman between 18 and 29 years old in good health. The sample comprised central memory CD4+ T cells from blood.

The CDR3 nucleotides read TGTGCCACCAGCAGTATGAAAGCCTCTGGAAACACCATATATTTT. Protein sequence: CATSSMKASGNTIYF. The chain recombines TRBV15 with TRBJ1-3; D remains unclear. The germline CDR1 and CDR2 sequences are LNHNV and YYDKDF (reference sequence). The CDR3 loop spans 15 amino acids. Trimming shortened V by 3 bases and J by 0 bases, and 9 bases separated the two germline ends.